This T cell receptor beta chain originates from a study of blood T cell repertoires in COVID-19. Study background: T cells, B-cell-depleted T cells, or PBMCs supplied cDNA or gDNA.

Measured with immunoSEQ multiplex PCR; TCRdb has only the in-frame clones, and not every one. Of approximately 250,000 clones listed, about 83% are singletons. Material for sequencing was peripheral blood. The TCR originated in a woman at least 80 years old with COVID-19, enrolled during active disease.

The CDR3 DNA follows: TGCAGCGTTTTGACTAGCGGGGCCCACAATGAGCAGTTCTTC. Protein sequence: CSVLTSGAHNEQFF. V gene TRBV29-1 combines with J gene TRBJ2-1; TRBD2 matches 11 bases. The ends lost 5 bases at V and 5 bases at J; junction bases unmatched: 5. The CDR3 covers 14 residues. Germline-derived CDR1 and CDR2 are SQVTM and ANQGSEA.